These 8 T cell receptor beta chains were all obtained from the same sample, sequenced in a study of radiotherapy plus CTLA-4 blockade in lung cancer. The table came from immunoSEQ multiplex PCR; TCRdb's copy has only in-frame clones and leaves some out. The sample has 45,000 or so clones, roughly three quarters seen once; the top ten hold approximately 8%. This material consisted of peripheral blood, taken from a patient treated with radiotherapy plus ipilimumab. All receptors come from a human donor with non-small cell lung cancer who had stable disease on radiotherapy plus ipilimumab.

V gene TRBV29-1 combines with J gene TRBJ1-1; the match to TRBD1 covers 12 bases. The CDR3 covers 15 residues. Germline CDR1 and CDR2: SQVTM and ANQGSEA. Trimming at V came to 4 bases and at J to 2 bases, leaving 5 bases not matched to a gene. CDR3 sequence (DNA): TGCAGCGTTGCTAAAGGGACAGGGGGCAACACTGAAGCTTTCTTT. This encodes CSVAKGTGGNTEAFF.

The table lists this clone with a few counts. The chain recombines TRBV7-8 with TRBJ1-2, with D possibly matching TRBD1 (6 bases). Germline V gene lookup returns CDR1 SGHVS and CDR2 FQNEAQ. This CDR3 has 14 residues. V was clipped by 2 bases and J by 3 bases, with 10 bases between them. The CDR3 DNA sequence: TGTGCCAGCAGCTTAAGACAGGTCGACTATGGCTACACCTTC. Residues: CASSLRQVDYGYTF.

The chain employs TRBV5-4 and TRBJ2-7; D remains unclear. The CDR3 is made up of 12 amino acids. Per the germline V gene, CDR1 is SGHNT and CDR2 is YYREEE (reference sequence). The germline V and J ends were trimmed by 3 bases and 3 bases, with 7 bases remaining between them. CDR3 DNA: TGTGCCAGCAGCTCGGAGATCTACGAGCAGTACTTC. It is translated as CASSSEIYEQYF.

The chain links TRBV27 to TRBJ2-7; 7 bases map to TRBD2. The V and J ends lost 4 bases and 5 bases, in that order; junction bases with no gene match: 5. CDR1 is MNHEY and CDR2 is SMNVEV in the germline V gene (reference sequence). CDR3 length: 13 amino acids. CDR3 sequence (DNA): TGTGCCAGCAGTTCAGCGGGGTACCACGAGCAGTACTTC. Amino acids: CASSSAGYHEQYF.

In the case of this clone: Within the sample, other DNA sequences also encode this same CDR3. This sequence joins TRBV9 and TRBJ2-5; a weak D match, TRBD2 (7 bases). CDR3 length: 12 residues. CDR1 is SGDLS and CDR2 is YYNGEE in the germline V gene. V dropped 3 bases and J dropped 5 bases, with 8 bases sitting between them. CDR3 coding DNA: TGTGCCAGCAGCGAGGGGGGGGAGACCCAGTACTTC. It translates to CASSEGGETQYF.

The CDR3 nucleotides read TGTGCCAGCAGCTTAGGGGTAGCGGGGGACCGCACAGATACGCAGTATTTT. Its translation is CASSLGVAGDRTDTQYF. This chain connects TRBV7-6 to TRBJ2-3; 9 bases align to TRBD2. Germline lookup yields CDR1 SGHVS and CDR2 FNYEAQ. This CDR3 region has 17 residues. The V gene end was trimmed by 1 base and the J gene end by 1 base; junction bases not matched to a gene: 6.

The genes are TRBV4-3 and TRBJ2-1; 15 bases agree with TRBD2. J was trimmed by 7 bases and V by 0 bases; bases with no gene match: 4. The germline V gene encodes CDR1 LGHNA and CDR2 YSLEER. The CDR3 covers 17 residues. CDR3 DNA sequence: TGCGCCAGCAGCCAAGATGCCGGGACTAGCGGGGGGAATGAGCAGTTCTTC. Residues: CASSQDAGTSGGNEQFF.

The chain uses TRBV11-2 and TRBJ2-2; the D gene is possibly TRBD1 (5 bases). CDR1 and CDR2 from the germline V gene are SGHAT and FQNNGV. Trimming left V 3 bases short and J 1 base short, with 12 bases between. This CDR3 region has 16 residues. CDR3 nucleotide sequence: TGTGCCAGCAGCTTCGGCCAGGGTAGGAACACCGGGGAGCTGTTTTTT. Its protein product is CASSFGQGRNTGELFF.